Listed here are 27 T cell receptor beta chains from one sample, sequenced in a study of blood T cell repertoires in COVID-19. This table comes from immunoSEQ multiplex PCR, and its TCRdb copy is limited to in-frame clones, with some not included. The data contain 200,000 or so clones, about 82% of them singletons. Sequenced material: peripheral blood. All receptors come from a woman aged 25 to 39 with acute or convalescent COVID-19.

The chain recombines TRBV9 with TRBJ1-2; D not certain. V was pared by 3 bases and J by 4 bases, with 16 bases between. The CDR3 is 15 residues long. From germline, CDR1 is SGDLS and CDR2 YYNGEE. CDR3 nucleotides: TGTGCCAGCAGCGGCCCTCACGGCGGCAGCTATGGCTACACCTTC. Its translation is CASSGPHGGSYGYTF. The full variable domain, with the rest looked up from reference TRBV9 and TRBJ1-2, is DSGVTQTPKHLITATGQRVTLRCSPRSGDLSVYWYQQSLDQGLQFLIQYYNGEERAKGNILERFSAQQFPDLHSELNLSSLELGDSALYFCASSGPHGGSYGYTFGSGTRLTVV.

V gene TRBV19 combines with J gene TRBJ2-7; D possibly corresponds to TRBD1 (5 bases). CDR1 and CDR2 from the germline V gene are LNHDA and SQIVND (reference sequence). The germline V and J ends were trimmed by 3 bases and 3 bases, with 15 bases remaining between them. This CDR3 comprises 15 residues. CDR3 nucleotide sequence: TGTGCCAGTAGTATTAATCAGATAAGGGGCTACGAGCAGTACTTC. Residues: CASSINQIRGYEQYF.

The CDR3 DNA is TGTGCCTGGAGTCAACAGGGTTTTCGTCAGCCCCAGCATTTT. Its protein product is CAWSQQGFRQPQHF. The rearrangement joins TRBV30 to TRBJ1-5, with a tentative D call TRBD1 (6 bases). Germline V lookup: CDR1 GTSNPN, CDR2 SVGIG (reference sequence). V was cut by 2 bases and J by 6 bases, with 14 bases left in between. The CDR3 runs 14 residues.

This chain links TRBV20-1 with TRBJ1-2; no reliable D call. The germline gives CDR1 DFQATT, CDR2 SNEGSKA (reference sequence). Trimming pared 5 bases from V and 8 bases from J, leaving 6 bases between. This CDR3 spans 9 amino acids. The CDR3 sequence: CSAAGGYTF. The CDR3 DNA reads TGCAGTGCTGCGGGGGGCTACACCTTC.

The V gene is TRBV5-1, the J gene TRBJ2-7; 7 bases match TRBD2. The V gene's germline CDR1 is SGHRS and CDR2 YFSETQ. The V gene end was trimmed by 4 bases and the J gene end by 3 bases; junction bases not matched to a gene: 7. This CDR3 spans 14 amino acids. The CDR3 DNA reads TGCGCCAGCAGCCGGGGGGACGGTCACTACGAGCAGTACTTC. Residues: CASSRGDGHYEQYF.

The chain joins TRBV10-3 to TRBJ1-1; D perhaps matches TRBD1 (5 bases). The CDR3 runs to 13 residues. From germline, CDR1 is ENHRY and CDR2 SYGVKD. Trimming shortened V by 5 bases and J by 0 bases, and 7 bases separated the two germline ends. The CDR3 DNA reads as TGTGCCATCAGTAGGGGTCTGAACACTGAAGCTTTCTTT. The encoded protein is CAISRGLNTEAFF.

V usage is TRBV11-2 and J usage is TRBJ2-5, with D unclear. This CDR3 has 13 amino acids. Trimming took off 4 bases at V and 5 bases at J, with 11 bases between the two ends. The germline gives CDR1 SGHAT, CDR2 FQNNGV. In nucleotides, the CDR3 is TGTGCCAGCAGCTCTATGTCCCCGGAGACCCAGTACTTC. Its protein product is CASSSMSPETQYF.

Notes on this clone: A junction boundary mismatches the germline segment, possibly from a read error. The chain combines TRBV7-7 with TRBJ2-5, with D unresolved. The CDR3 consists of 11 residues. CDR1 and CDR2 (germline): SSHAT, FNYEAQ (reference sequence). The CDR3 DNA reads TGTGCTAGCAGCCCTCAAGAGACCCAGTACTTC. Translated, it gives CASSPQETQYF.

The chain is built from TRBV21-1 and TRBJ2-2; the table's D call, TRBD2, has no DNA check behind it. TRBV21-1 is listed as a pseudogene. This CDR3 comprises 19 residues. The CDR3 DNA reads as TGTGCCAGCAGCAAAGATCCCCCCACTAGCGGGAAAGACACCGGGGAGCTGTTTTTT. It yields the protein CASSKDPPTSGKDTGELFF.

For the CDR3, the DNA is TGTGCCAGCAGCTTAAAAGCGAATTCACCCCTCCACTTT. Amino acids: CASSLKANSPLHF. The chain has TRBV7-9 and TRBJ1-6; no firm D call. Germline V gene lookup returns CDR1 SEHNR and CDR2 FQNEAQ (reference sequence). This CDR3 spans 13 amino acids. V lost 2 bases, J lost 7 bases, and 6 bases lay in between.

The V gene is TRBV15, the J gene TRBJ2-1; D may be TRBD2 (6 bases). The CDR3 sequence is 11 residues long. CDR1 LNHNV and CDR2 YYDKDF come from the germline V gene (reference sequence). V dropped 9 bases and J dropped 6 bases, with 9 bases sitting between them. CDR3 sequence: CATRRANEQFF. DNA of the CDR3: TGTGCCACGAGGAGGGCCAATGAGCAGTTCTTC.

The J gene is TRBJ2-2, the V gene TRBV6-6, with D unresolved. This CDR3 has 13 amino acids. Germline values: CDR1 MNHNY, CDR2 SVGAGI (reference sequence). Trimming pared 6 bases from V and 3 bases from J, leaving 8 bases between. The CDR3 region has the DNA TGTGCCAGCAGACCCGGTTACACCGGGGAGCTGTTTTTT. Its protein product is CASRPGYTGELFF.

The chain recombines TRBV29-1 with TRBJ2-1; TRBD2 might be the D (6 bases). This CDR3 is 12 amino acids long. Looked up from germline, CDR1 is SQVTM and CDR2 is ANQGSEA. V was shortened by 0 bases and J by 8 bases, with 8 bases between the two germline ends. The CDR3 DNA sequence: TGCAGCGTTGAAGAATCGGGAGATGAGCAGTTCTTC. Its translation: CSVEESGDEQFF.

The chain is built from TRBV3-1 (or the pseudogene TRBV3-2) and TRBJ2-1; a possible D gene is TRBD2 (6 bases). The CDR3 consists of 15 residues. CDR1 is LGHDT and CDR2 is YNNKEL in the germline V gene (reference sequence). Trimming took 0 bases from V and 14 from J, leaving 20 bases between them. In DNA form, the CDR3 reads TGTGCCAGCAGCCAAGATAATTTCCAGACTAGGCTGAAGTTCTTC. It codes for CASSQDNFQTRLKFF.

This clone appeared once. The CDR3 protein is CASSPKGTGRQPQHF. As DNA, the CDR3 is TGTGCCAGCAGCCCCAAGGGGACAGGGCGTCAGCCCCAGCATTTT. V gene TRBV7-8 combines with J gene TRBJ1-5; 9 bases are a match to TRBD1. This CDR3 contains 15 residues. Germline CDR1 reads SGHVS; CDR2 reads FQNEAQ. The ends lost 5 bases at V and 6 bases at J; junction bases unmatched: 8.

The chain couples TRBV7-9 to TRBJ2-7; 7 nucleotides agree with TRBD1. In germline, CDR1 is SEHNR, CDR2 FQNEAQ (reference sequence). The CDR3 sequence is 14 residues long. The V gene end was trimmed by 8 bases and the J gene end by 2 bases; junction bases not matched to a gene: 9. The chain's CDR3 is CASGKGQATYEQYF. Written as DNA, the CDR3 is TGTGCCAGCGGGAAAGGACAGGCAACCTACGAGCAGTACTTC.

The chain is built from TRBV28 and TRBJ2-3, with 8 bases fitting TRBD2. The length of the CDR3 is 15 residues. With V trimmed by 6 bases and J by 9 bases, 14 bases remained unmatched. Looked up from germline, CDR1 is MDHEN and CDR2 is SYDVKM. CDR3 nucleotides: TGTGCCAGCAGAGATACTAGCGGTCTCTTAGAGACGCAGTATTTT. Translating gives CASRDTSGLLETQYF.

V usage is TRBV5-4 and J usage is TRBJ1-1; D not certain. Germline CDR1 reads SGHNT; CDR2 reads YYREEE (reference sequence). The CDR3 length is 14 residues. V shed 5 bases and J shed 5 bases, with 16 bases lying between them. CDR3 sequence reads: CASSPDFVGTEAFF. The CDR3 DNA is TGTGCCAGCAGTCCGGACTTCGTGGGAACTGAAGCTTTCTTT.

With regard to this clone: The junction departs from the called germline gene at one end, perhaps through a read error. The chain employs TRBV7-3 and TRBJ2-1, with TRBD1 as a possible D gene (5 bases). CDR1 is SGHTA and CDR2 is FQGTGA in the germline V gene. This CDR3 region has 12 residues. CDR3 in DNA: TGTGCCAGCAGCTTAACTGGGGCAGCTAATGTCTTC. Residues: CASSLTGAANVF.

A remark on this clone: The sample carries other DNA sequences with the same CDR3. CDR3 DNA sequence: TGTGCCAGCAGTTACTTAAGGAGTCCTAATGAAAAACTGTTTTTT. Translated, it gives CASSYLRSPNEKLFF. The chain employs TRBV6-5 and TRBJ1-4; D gene unclear. Trimming removed 1 base from V and 3 bases from J, with 9 bases in between. Germline V gene sequence: CDR1 MNHEY, CDR2 SVGAGI. This CDR3 comprises 15 residues.

This chain connects TRBV25-1 to TRBJ1-4, with D possibly TRBD1 on 6 matching bases. Germline lookup yields CDR1 MGHDK and CDR2 SYGVNS. The CDR3 covers 14 residues. V dropped 7 bases and J dropped 8 bases, with 17 bases sitting between them. The CDR3 is CASMFQGHEEKLFF. The CDR3 DNA follows: TGTGCCAGCATGTTTCAGGGGCACGAAGAAAAACTGTTTTTT.

The chain employs TRBV14 and TRBJ1-1; D is possibly TRBD1 (6 bases). The CDR3 extends over 14 amino acids. The germline V and J ends were trimmed by 1 base and 3 bases, with 9 bases remaining between them. Germline V gene data show CDR1 as SGHDN and CDR2 as FVKESK. The DNA of the CDR3 is TGTGCCAGCAGCCAAGCAGGGGTGGACACTGAAGCTTTCTTT. Its protein product is CASSQAGVDTEAFF.

The chain links TRBV11-2 to TRBJ1-1; a possible D gene is TRBD1 (5 bases). The CDR3 loop spans 15 amino acids. V lost 1 base, J lost 0 bases, and 9 bases lay in between. CDR1 and CDR2 from the germline V gene are SGHAT and FQNNGV. CDR3 amino acids: CASSLVTGMNTEAFF. The CDR3 bases are TGTGCCAGCAGCTTAGTTACAGGAATGAACACTGAAGCTTTCTTT.

This sequence joins TRBV28 and TRBJ2-7; D gene ambiguous. From germline, CDR1 is MDHEN and CDR2 SYDVKM. The CDR3 runs 11 residues. V was cut by 9 bases and J by 1 base, with 7 bases left in between. The CDR3 is CASGVSYEQYF. CDR3 nucleotides: TGTGCCAGTGGAGTTTCCTACGAGCAGTACTTC.

The chain couples TRBV11-2 to TRBJ2-5; 11 bases match TRBD2. Germline trimming cut 6 bases from V and 2 bases from J; bases unmatched to any gene: 11. Per germline, CDR1 SGHAT and CDR2 FQNNGV. The CDR3 totals 17 residues. CDR3 residues: CASSSPGGTSGQETQYF. The CDR3 bases are TGTGCCAGCAGTTCCCCAGGCGGGACTAGCGGACAAGAGACCCAGTACTTC.

The V call is TRBV5-6, the J call TRBJ2-7; unclear D gene. Germline assignment: CDR1 SGHDT and CDR2 YYEEEE. Trimming shortened V by 4 bases and J by 5 bases, and 10 bases separated the two germline ends. The CDR3 has 12 amino acids. The CDR3 region is CASSGTVHEQYF. CDR3 nucleotide sequence: TGTGCCAGCAGCGGTACAGTCCACGAGCAGTACTTC.

The chain couples TRBV4-3 to TRBJ1-2; 9 bases map to TRBD1. CDR3 length: 14 residues. Germline trimming cut 4 bases from V and 1 base from J; bases unmatched to any gene: 1. From germline, CDR1 is LGHNA and CDR2 YSLEER. The CDR3: CASSPTGGNYGYTF. CDR3 coding DNA: TGCGCCAGCAGCCCGACAGGGGGTAACTATGGCTACACCTTC.